This T cell receptor (beta chain) was identified during a study of cytomegalovirus exposure and HLA in healthy donors. The study, taken as a whole, reports: Listed as cytomegalovirus-associated were 164 TCR beta chains. In a later analysis, TCR association rates varied by HLA locus: DRB1 most, HLA-C fewest. HLA alleles showed associations with around 15,000 TCR beta sequences in a later analysis, at a 0.05 false discovery rate. Exclusion applied to some V segments, including TRBV6-2 and TRBV6-3, as they were indistinguishable.

V shed 0 bases and J shed 7 bases, with 4 bases lying between them. This CDR3 has 12 amino acids. The germline V gene has CDR1 LGHNA and CDR2 YNFKEQ. In the PCR, 60 Vbeta and 13 Jbeta primers were used. Libraries were prepared by immunoSEQ multiplex PCR; TCRdb keeps only in-frame clonotypes and omits some of them. The table includes about 140,000 clones, more than 70% detected once. On this clone itself: Its antigen remains unidentified.

The rearrangement uses TRBV4-2 and TRBJ1-3; no reliable D call. This receptor was taken from a man aged 35-49 years in good health and CMV-seronegative. Material for sequencing was PBMCs. For the CDR3, the DNA is TGTGCCAGCAGCCAAGATATGAACACCATATATTTT. Translating gives CASSQDMNTIYF.